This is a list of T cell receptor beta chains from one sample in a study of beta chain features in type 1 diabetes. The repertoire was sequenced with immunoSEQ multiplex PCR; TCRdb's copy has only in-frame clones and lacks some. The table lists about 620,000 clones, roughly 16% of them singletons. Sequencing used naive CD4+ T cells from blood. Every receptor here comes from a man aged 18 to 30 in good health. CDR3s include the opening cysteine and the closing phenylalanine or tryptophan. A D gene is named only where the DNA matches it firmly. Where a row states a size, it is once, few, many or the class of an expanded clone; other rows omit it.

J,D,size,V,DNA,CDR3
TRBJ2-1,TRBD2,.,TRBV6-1,TGTGCCAGCAGTGAAGCAAGCGGGAGGGCTAATGAGCAGTTCTTC,CASSEASGRANEQFF
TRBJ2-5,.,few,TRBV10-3,TGTGCCATCAGTGAGTCGAGACAGCCGCTCTTCCAAGAGACCCAGTACTTC,CAISESRQPLFQETQYF
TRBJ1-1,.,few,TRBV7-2,TGTGCCAGCAGCCACAGGAATTTGAACACTGAAGCTTTCTTT,CASSHRNLNTEAFF
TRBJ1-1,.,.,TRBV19,TGTGCCAGTAGCCCCCCTCCAGTTAACACTGAAGCTTTCTTT,CASSPPPVNTEAFF
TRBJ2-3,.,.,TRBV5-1,TGCGCCAGCAGCTTGTTCGGGGGGCTCACAGATACGCAGTATTTT,CASSLFGGLTDTQYF
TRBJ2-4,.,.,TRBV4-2,TGTGCCAGCAGCCAAGATCGTCCAGGGTCCAAAAACATTCAGTACTTC,CASSQDRPGSKNIQYF
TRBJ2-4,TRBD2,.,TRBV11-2,TGTGCCAGCAGCTTACCCCTGAGCGGGAGCGGGAAAAACATTCAGTACTTC,CASSLPLSGSGKNIQYF
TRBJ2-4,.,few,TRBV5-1,TGCGCCAGCAGCGCCACCCAACAGGGACTCAAAAACATTCAGTACTTC,CASSATQQGLKNIQYF
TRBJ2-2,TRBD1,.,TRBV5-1,TGCGCCAGCAGGACCGGGACAGGGGACACCGGGGAGCTGTTTTTT,CASRTGTGDTGELFF
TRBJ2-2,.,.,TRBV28,TGTGCCAGCAGTTTATCCATGTCCTGGGGCACCGGGGAGCTGTTTTTT,CASSLSMSWGTGELFF
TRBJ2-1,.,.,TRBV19,TGTGCCAGTAGTATGGCCCAGGGATCGGATGAGCAGTTCTTC,CASSMAQGSDEQFF
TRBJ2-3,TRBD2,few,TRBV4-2,TGTGCCAGCAGCCCGACTAGCGGGGGGGCCTCGGATACGCAGTATTTT,CASSPTSGGASDTQYF
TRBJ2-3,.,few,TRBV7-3,TGTGCCAGCAGTCAAGACACAGATACGCAGTATTTT,CASSQDTDTQYF
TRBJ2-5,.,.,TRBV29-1,TGCAGCGGCCGGGCAGTCCAAGAGACCCAGTACTTC,CSGRAVQETQYF
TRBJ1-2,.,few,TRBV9,TGTGCCAGCAGCGTAGATCGGCGGGACTATGGCTACACCTTC,CASSVDRRDYGYTF
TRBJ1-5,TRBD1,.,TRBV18,TGTGCCAGCTCACCACCGAGACAGGGGCTCTATCAGCCCCAGCATTTT,CASSPPRQGLYQPQHF
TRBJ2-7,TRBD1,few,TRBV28,TGTGCCAGCACAATACAGGGGGGCTTCTCCTACGAGCAGTACTTC,CASTIQGGFSYEQYF
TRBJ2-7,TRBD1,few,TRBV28,TGTGCCAGCAGACGGACAGGGGGCTACGAGCAGTACTTC,CASRRTGGYEQYF
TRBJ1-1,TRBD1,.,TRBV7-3,TGTGCCAGCAGCTTAGCCCCACAGGGGGCAGGTTCTGAAGCTTTCTTT,CASSLAPQGAGSEAFF
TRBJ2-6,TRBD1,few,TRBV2,TGTGCCAGCAGTGACGACAGGGTCTCTGGGGCCAACGTCCTGACTTTC,CASSDDRVSGANVLTF
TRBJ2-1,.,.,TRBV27,TGTGCCAGCAGTTCACCCTGGGGGCCCTTATACAATGAGCAGTTCTTC,CASSSPWGPLYNEQFF
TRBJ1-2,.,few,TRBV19,TGTGCCAGTACCGGCGACCCAAGACTCTATGGCTACACCTTC,CASTGDPRLYGYTF
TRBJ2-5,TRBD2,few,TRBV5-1,TGCGCCAGCAGCTTCCCTAGCGGGGCGAGGGAGACCCAGTACTTC,CASSFPSGARETQYF
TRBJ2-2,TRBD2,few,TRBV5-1,TGCGCCAGCAGCTTCCCGGGAGGCACCGGGGAGCTGTTTTTT,CASSFPGGTGELFF
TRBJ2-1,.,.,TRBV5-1,TGCGCCAGCAGCGCTTACAATGAGCAGTTCTTC,CASSAYNEQFF
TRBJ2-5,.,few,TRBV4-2,TGTGCCAGCAGCCAAGATTCAGGGGTCGGGGGCCAAGAGACCCAGTACTTC,CASSQDSGVGGQETQYF
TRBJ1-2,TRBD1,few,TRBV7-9,TGTGCCAGCAGCTTAGCTACAGGGGGTGGCTACACCTTC,CASSLATGGGYTF